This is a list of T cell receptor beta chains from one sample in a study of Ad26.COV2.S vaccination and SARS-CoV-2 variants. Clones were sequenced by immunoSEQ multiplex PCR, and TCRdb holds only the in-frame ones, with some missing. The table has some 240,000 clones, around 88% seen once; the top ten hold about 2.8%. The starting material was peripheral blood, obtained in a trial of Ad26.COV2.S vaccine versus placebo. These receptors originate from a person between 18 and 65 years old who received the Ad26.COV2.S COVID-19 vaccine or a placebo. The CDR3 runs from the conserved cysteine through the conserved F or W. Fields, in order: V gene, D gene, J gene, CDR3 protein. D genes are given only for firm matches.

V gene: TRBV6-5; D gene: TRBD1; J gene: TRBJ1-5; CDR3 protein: CASSRQGRGDQPQHF
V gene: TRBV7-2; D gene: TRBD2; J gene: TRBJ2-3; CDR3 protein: CASSALLAGGPHTQYF
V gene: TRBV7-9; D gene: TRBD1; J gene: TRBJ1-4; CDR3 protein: CASSPFRQGTNEKLFF
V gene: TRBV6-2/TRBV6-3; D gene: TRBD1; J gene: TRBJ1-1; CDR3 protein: CASSPSLGTGTMNTEAFF
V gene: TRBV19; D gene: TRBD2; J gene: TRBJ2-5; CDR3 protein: CASSTGGLAGGQGETQYF
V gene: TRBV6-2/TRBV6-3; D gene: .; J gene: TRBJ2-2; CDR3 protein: CASSYPPRDSTGELFF
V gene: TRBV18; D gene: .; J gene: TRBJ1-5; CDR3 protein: CASSVTFNQPQHF
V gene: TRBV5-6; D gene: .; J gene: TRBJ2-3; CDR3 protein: CASSLEGMGTDTQYF
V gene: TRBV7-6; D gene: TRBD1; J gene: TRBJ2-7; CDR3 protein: CASSLGGTVYEQYF
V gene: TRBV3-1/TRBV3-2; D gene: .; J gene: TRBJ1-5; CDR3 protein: CASSQDIDSRRPQHF
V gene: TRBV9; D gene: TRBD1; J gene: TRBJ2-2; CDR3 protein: CASSVVGTGPTGELFF
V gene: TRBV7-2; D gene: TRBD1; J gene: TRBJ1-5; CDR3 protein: CASSVDRVEPQHF
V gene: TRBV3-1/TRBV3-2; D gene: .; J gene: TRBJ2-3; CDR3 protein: CASTKAGTFSTDTQYF
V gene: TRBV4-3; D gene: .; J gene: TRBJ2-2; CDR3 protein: CASSQTHTGELFF
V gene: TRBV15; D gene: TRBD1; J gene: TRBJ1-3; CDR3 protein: CATSRDRQGADTIYF
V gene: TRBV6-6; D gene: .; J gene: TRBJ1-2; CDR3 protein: CATLNYGYTF
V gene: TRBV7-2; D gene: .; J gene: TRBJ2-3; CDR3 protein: CASSLAKGDTQYF
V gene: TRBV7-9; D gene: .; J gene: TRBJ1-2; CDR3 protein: CASSFGQGRNYGYTF
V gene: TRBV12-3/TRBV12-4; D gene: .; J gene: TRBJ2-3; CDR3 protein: CASTAVNTQYF
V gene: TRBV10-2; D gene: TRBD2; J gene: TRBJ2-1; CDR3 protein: CASSDAGGSYNEQFF
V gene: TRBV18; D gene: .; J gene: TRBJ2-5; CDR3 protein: CASSPVAGKETQYF
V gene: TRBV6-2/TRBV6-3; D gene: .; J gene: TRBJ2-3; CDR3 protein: CASSYGPLPTDTQYF
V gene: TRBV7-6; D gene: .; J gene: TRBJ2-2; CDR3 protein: CASSRPPKSGRPRNKELFF
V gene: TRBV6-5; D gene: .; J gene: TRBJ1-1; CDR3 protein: CASSLLLGDTEAFF
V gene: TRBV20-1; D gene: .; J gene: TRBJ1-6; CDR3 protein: CSYHYNSPLHF
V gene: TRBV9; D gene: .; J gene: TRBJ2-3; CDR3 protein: CASSVEGGGSTDTQYF
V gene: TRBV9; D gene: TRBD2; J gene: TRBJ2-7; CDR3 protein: CASSEHPGGPEQYF
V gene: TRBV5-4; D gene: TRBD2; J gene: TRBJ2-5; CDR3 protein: CASSFEGTSMETQYF
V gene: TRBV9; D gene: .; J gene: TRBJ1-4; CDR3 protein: CASSVGQLNEKLFF
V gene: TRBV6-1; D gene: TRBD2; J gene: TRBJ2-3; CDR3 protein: CASSEGTSGKRGTQYF
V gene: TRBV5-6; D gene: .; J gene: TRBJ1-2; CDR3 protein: CASSFISSGGYTF
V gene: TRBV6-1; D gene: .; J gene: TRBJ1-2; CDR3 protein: CASSEWGQYGYTF
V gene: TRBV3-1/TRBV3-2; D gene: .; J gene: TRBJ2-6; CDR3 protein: CASSSGANVLTF
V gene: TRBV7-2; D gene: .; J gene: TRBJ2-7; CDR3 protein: CASSLGTLSSYEQYF
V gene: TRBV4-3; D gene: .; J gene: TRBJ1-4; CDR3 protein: CASSQDWEGTSEKLFF
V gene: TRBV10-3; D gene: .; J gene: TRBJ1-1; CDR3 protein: CAISGKNTEAFF
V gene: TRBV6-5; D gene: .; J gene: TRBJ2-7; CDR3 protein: CASSPTGGGTYEQYF
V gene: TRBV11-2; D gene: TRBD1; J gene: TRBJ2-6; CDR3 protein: CASSLDRTGGHNSGANVLTF
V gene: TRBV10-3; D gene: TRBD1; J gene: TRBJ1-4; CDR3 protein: CAIREGTASNEKLFF
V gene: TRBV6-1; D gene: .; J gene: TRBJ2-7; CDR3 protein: CASSEAGGPQYF
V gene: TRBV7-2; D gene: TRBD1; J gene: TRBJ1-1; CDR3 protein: CASSFRQGKGTEAFF
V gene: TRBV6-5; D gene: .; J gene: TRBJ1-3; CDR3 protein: CASSSRDFDPGNTIYF
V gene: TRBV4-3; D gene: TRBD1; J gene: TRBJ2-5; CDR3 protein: CASSRGQGTAETQYF
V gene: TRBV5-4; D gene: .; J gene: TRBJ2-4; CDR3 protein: CASSVQGLLAKNIQYF
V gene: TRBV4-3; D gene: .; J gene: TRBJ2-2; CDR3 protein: CASSQETPGGLDTGELFF
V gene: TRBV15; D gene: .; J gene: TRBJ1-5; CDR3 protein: CATGPRQSSNQPQHF
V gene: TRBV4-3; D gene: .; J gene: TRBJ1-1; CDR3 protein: CASSLDRNTEAFF
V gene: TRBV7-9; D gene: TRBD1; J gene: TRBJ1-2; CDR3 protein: CASPSPGTGGNGYTF
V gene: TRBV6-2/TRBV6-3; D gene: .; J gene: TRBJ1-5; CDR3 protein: CASSSRSNQPQHF
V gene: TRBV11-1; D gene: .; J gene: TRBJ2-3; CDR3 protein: CASSLAPTSTAQYF
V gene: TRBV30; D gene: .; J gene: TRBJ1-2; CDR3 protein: CAWSVQQGPNYGYTF